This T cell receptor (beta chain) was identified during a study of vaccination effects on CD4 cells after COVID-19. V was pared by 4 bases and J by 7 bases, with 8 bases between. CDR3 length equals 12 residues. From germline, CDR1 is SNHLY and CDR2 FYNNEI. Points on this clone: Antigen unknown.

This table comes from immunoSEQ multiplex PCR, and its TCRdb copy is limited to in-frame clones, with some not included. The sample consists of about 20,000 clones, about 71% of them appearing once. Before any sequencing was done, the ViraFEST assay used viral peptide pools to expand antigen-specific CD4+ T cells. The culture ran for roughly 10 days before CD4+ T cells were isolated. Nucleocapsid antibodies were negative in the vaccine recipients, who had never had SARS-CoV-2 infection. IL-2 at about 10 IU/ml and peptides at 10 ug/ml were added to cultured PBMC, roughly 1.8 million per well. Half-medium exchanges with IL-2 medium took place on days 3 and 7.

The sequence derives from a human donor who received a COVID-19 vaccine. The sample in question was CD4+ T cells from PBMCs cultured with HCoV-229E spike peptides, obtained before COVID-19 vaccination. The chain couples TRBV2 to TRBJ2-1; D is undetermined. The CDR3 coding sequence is TGTGCCAGCAGTGGAACTGGGAATGAGCAGTTCTTC. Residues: CASSGTGNEQFF. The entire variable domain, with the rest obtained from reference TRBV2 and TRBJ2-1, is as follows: EPEVTQTPSHQVTQMGQEVILRCVPISNHLYFYWYRQILGQKVEFLVSFYNNEISEKSEIFDDQFSVERPDGSNFTLKIRSTKLEDSAMYFCASSGTGNEQFFGPGTRLTVL.